A selection of T cell receptor beta chains follows, all from one sample in a study of CD8+ T cells in alopecia areata. Here immunoSEQ multiplex PCR was the method, and the copy in TCRdb shows in-frame clones only, minus some. The sample shows under 300,000 clones, roughly two thirds of them seen only once. Source: CD4+ T cells sorted from blood, taken at week 0. All receptors derive from a human donor with alopecia areata. Both conserved end residues are part of each CDR3. Fields, in order: CDR3 length, V gene, CDR3 protein.

>13|TRBV5-6
CASSFPNTGELFF
>14|TRBV30
CAWGRLADSYEQYF
>11|TRBV25-1
CASSEAGGYTF
>14|TRBV23-1
CASSLNTGANVLTF
>14|TRBV18
CASSPLAVQETQYF
>11|TRBV18
CASSSTGHYTF
>15|TRBV27
CASSSLGVAPDTQYF
>14|TRBV29-1
CSVEDEYRSEKLFF
>13|TRBV4-1
CASSQDLVNEQFF
>13|TRBV7-9
CASSSGTGEGYTF
>14|TRBV7-9
CASSLPGGGSPLHF
>15|TRBV4-3
CASSQESGGQEKLFF
>12|TRBV29-1
CSVGRGAEGYTF
>15|TRBV30
CAWSSRLAGTGELFF
>13|TRBV10-3
CAISVPGANVLTF
>13|TRBV11-2
CASSLDRGDTQYF
>15|TRBV7-2
CASSLHTLQGNEQFF
>13|TRBV30
CACGGRNTGELFF
>16|TRBV12-5
CASGLVLDRVANVLTF
>15|TRBV6-5
CASSYIGDHEETQYF
>14|TRBV29-1
CSVSGGVLSYEQYF
>11|TRBV2
CASRKQETQYF
>14|TRBV25-1
CASSGEFLGNEQYF
>14|TRBV5-1
CASSLTRGDTEAFF